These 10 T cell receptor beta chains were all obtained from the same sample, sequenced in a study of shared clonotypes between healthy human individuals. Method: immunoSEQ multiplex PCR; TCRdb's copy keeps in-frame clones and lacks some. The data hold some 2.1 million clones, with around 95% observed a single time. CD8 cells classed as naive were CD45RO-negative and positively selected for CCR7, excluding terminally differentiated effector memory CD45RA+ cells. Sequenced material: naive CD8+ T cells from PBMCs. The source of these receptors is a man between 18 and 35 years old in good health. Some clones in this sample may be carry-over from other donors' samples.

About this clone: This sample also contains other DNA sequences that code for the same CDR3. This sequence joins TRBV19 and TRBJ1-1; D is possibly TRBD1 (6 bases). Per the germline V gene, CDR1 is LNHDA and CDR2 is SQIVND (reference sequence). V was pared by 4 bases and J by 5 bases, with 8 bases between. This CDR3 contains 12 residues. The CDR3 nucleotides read TGTGCCAGTAGTAGGGGGCCAACTGAAGCTTTCTTT. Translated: CASSRGPTEAFF.

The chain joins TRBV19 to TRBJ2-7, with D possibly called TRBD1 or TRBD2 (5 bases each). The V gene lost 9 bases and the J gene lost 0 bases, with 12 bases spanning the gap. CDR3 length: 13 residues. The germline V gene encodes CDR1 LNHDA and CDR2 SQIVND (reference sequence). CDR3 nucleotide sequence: TGTGCCAGCGAAGGGACGCGCTCCTACGAGCAGTACTTC. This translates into CASEGTRSYEQYF.

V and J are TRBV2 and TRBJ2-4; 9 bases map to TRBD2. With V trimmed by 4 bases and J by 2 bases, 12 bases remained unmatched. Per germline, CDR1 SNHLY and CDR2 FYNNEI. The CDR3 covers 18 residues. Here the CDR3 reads CASSAPSGSGRTKNIQYF. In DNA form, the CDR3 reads TGTGCCAGCAGTGCTCCTTCGGGTAGCGGGAGAACCAAAAACATTCAGTACTTC.

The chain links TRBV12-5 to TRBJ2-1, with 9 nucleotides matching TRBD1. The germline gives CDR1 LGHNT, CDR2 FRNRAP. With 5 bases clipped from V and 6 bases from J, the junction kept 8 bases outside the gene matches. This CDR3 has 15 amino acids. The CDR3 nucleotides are TGTGCTAGTGGTGCAGGGACAGGGTATAGCAATGAGCAGTTCTTC. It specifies CASGAGTGYSNEQFF.

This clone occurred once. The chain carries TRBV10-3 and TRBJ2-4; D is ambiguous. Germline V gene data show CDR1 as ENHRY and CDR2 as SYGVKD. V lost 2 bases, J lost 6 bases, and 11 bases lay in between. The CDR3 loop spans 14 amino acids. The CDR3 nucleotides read TGTGCCATCAGTGAGGTTGACAATCTAAACATTCAGTACTTC. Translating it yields CAISEVDNLNIQYF.

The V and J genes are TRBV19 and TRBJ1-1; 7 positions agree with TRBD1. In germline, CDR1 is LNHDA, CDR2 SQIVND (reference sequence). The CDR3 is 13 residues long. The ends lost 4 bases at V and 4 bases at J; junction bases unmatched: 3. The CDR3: CASSTSGGTEAFF. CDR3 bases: TGTGCCAGTAGTACCTCAGGGGGCACTGAAGCTTTCTTT.

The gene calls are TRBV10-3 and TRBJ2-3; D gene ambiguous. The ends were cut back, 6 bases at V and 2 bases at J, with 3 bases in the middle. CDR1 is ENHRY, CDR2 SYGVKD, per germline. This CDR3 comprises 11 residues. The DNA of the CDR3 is TGTGCCATCAGGGACACAGATACGCAGTATTTT. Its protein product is CAIRDTDTQYF.

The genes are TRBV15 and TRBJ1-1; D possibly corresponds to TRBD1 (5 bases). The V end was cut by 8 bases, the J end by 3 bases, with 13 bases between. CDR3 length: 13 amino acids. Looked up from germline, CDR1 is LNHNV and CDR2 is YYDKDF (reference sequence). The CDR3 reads CATRDVGDTEAFF. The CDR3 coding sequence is TGTGCCACCCGGGATGTGGGGGACACTGAAGCTTTCTTT.

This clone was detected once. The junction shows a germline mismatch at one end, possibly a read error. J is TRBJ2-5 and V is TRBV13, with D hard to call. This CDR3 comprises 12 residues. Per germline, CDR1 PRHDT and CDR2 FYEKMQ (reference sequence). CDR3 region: CAGSTGPETQYF. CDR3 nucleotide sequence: TGTGCCGGCAGCACTGGGCCAGAGACCCAGTACTTC.

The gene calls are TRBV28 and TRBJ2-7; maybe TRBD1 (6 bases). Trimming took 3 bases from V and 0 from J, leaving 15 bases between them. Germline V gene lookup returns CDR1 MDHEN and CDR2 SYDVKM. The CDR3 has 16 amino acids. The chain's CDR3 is CASSLDRDTYSYEQYF. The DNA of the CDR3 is TGTGCCAGCAGTTTGGACCGGGACACCTACTCCTACGAGCAGTACTTC.